The 20 T cell receptor beta chains in this list originate from one sample, sequenced in a study of regulatory T cells in long-lasting Graves disease. The authors built TCR beta libraries using iRepertoire HTBI primers and Arm-PCR of CDR3 regions. From the multiplex PCR reads, TCRdb called clonotypes with MiXCR, one entry per CDR3 protein. The table lists about 470,000 distinct CDR3 sequences, 20% to 25% of them singletons. Time point specified: persistent/refractory GD, antithyroid drugs over 5 years with positive TRAb. Generation of the TCR library employed RNA extracted from PBMCs. The specimen comprised peripheral blood mononuclear cells (PBMCs), sampled when the disease was refractory, from a patient treated with antithyroid drugs. The receptors shown here come from a female donor with Graves disease.

With respect to this clonotype: It may be a read error: a sequence one base away is much more abundant. This rearrangement joins TRBV6-5 to TRBJ2-5, with 12 bases identical to TRBD2. The CDR3 consists of 17 residues. J gave up 4 bases and V 4 bases, and 10 bases lay outside the gene matches. CDR1 is MNHEY and CDR2 is SVGAGI in the germline V gene. DNA for the CDR3: TGTGCCAGCAGTTCCGCATTTGGACTAGCGGGGAGAGAGACCCAGTACTTC. This translates into CASSSAFGLAGRETQYF.

This clonotype was seen a few times. The J gene is TRBJ1-2, the V gene TRBV29-1; D remains ambiguous. CDR1 SQVTM and CDR2 ANQGSEA come from the germline V gene. Trimming left V 6 bases short and J 8 bases short, with 16 bases between. The CDR3 consists of 12 residues. CDR3 loop: CSVEVQRKGYTF. CDR3 nucleotides: TGCAGCGTGGAGGTACAGAGAAAAGGCTACACCTTC. Full variable domain (remainder filled in from reference TRBV29-1 and TRBJ1-2): SAVISQKPSRDICQRGTSLTIQCQVDSQVTMMFWYRQQPGQSLTLIATANQGSEATYESGFVIDKFPISRPNLTFSTLTVSNMSPEDSSIYLCSVEVQRKGYTFGSGTRLTVV.

V gene TRBV19 combines with J gene TRBJ2-7; no definite D call. The CDR3 is 13 amino acids. V shed 7 bases and J shed 6 bases, with 16 bases lying between them. Germline V CDR1 and CDR2: LNHDA, SQIVND (reference sequence). CDR3 amino acids: CASTTSSAAEQYF. The CDR3 nucleotides read TGTGCCAGTACTACCTCTAGTGCTGCCGAGCAGTACTTC.

This clonotype was seen ten or more times. The V and J genes are TRBV28 and TRBJ1-5, with D unresolved. The CDR3 sequence is 14 residues long. Germline V gene data show CDR1 as MDHEN and CDR2 as SYDVKM. Trimming cost V 7 bases and J 3 bases, with 13 bases left between them. This chain's CDR3 is CASTNRALNQPQHF. The CDR3, as DNA: TGTGCCAGCACTAACCGGGCCCTCAATCAGCCCCAGCATTTT.

The chain combines TRBV7-8 with TRBJ1-2; no firm D call. Germline CDR1 reads SGHVS; CDR2 reads FQNEAQ. The ends were cut back, 6 bases at V and 8 bases at J, with 13 bases in the middle. The CDR3 sequence is 12 residues long. In nucleotides, the CDR3 is TGTGCCAGCAGTTTTACGCGAGAAGGCTACACCTTC. Protein product: CASSFTREGYTF.

Concerning this clonotype: This may arise from a read error, as a much more abundant clone is one base away. The chain links TRBV28 to TRBJ2-5; D call uncertain. The CDR3 length is 12 residues. Germline CDR1 and CDR2: MDHEN and SYDVKM. V lost 10 bases, J lost 5 bases, and 14 bases lay in between. CDR3: CANRIAKETQYF. In DNA form, the CDR3 reads TGTGCCAACAGAATTGCGAAGGAGACCCAGTACTTC.

Worth noting for this clonotype: One base away lies a much larger clone, so this may be a sequencing read error. This chain links TRBV11-1 with TRBJ2-5, with TRBD2 matching over 7 bases. CDR3 length: 16 residues. Germline V gene data show CDR1 as SGHAT and CDR2 as FQDESV (reference sequence). Trimming removed 3 bases from V and 5 bases from J; junction bases left unmatched: 12. The CDR3 protein is CASSFSRGEYAETQYF. The CDR3 region has the DNA TGTGCCAGCAGCTTTAGCCGGGGGGAGTATGCGGAGACCCAGTACTTC.

The gene calls are TRBV29-1 and TRBJ1-1; D remains unclear. Germline V gene data show CDR1 as SQVTM and CDR2 as ANQGSEA. V was cut by 6 bases and J by 2 bases, with 10 bases left in between. This CDR3 has 12 amino acids. CDR3: CSVTPANTEAFF. The CDR3 DNA follows: TGCAGCGTCACTCCTGCTAACACTGAAGCTTTCTTT.

This clonotype was observed at least ten times. CDR3 bases: TGTGCCAGCAGCTTAACAGGGGATGCGGGTAATCAGCCCCAGCATTTT. It yields the protein CASSLTGDAGNQPQHF. The chain uses TRBV11-2 and TRBJ1-5; 7 bases are a match to TRBD1. Germline CDR1 and CDR2: SGHAT and FQNNGV. This CDR3 is built from 16 residues. Trimming cost V 2 bases and J 4 bases; bases outside gene matches: 8.

A word on this clonotype: Here the CDR3 omits its conserved ending phenylalanine or tryptophan, so a read error is the likely source. The chain is built from TRBV11-2 and TRBJ2-2; 7 positions agree with TRBD2. The CDR3 sequence is 15 residues long. J was trimmed by 5 bases and V by 6 bases; bases with no gene match: 9. Germline CDR1 SGHAT, CDR2 FQNNGV. This chain's CDR3 is CASSLQAGGTGELFL. DNA for the CDR3: TGTGCCAGCAGTCTACAGGCCGGGGGGACCGGGGAGCTGTTTCTT.

This clonotype has ten or more counts. The chain links TRBV2 to TRBJ2-3, with D perhaps matching TRBD1 (6 bases). Germline CDR1 is SNHLY and CDR2 is FYNNEI. The ends were cut back, 7 bases at V and 1 base at J, with 12 bases in the middle. This CDR3 region has 14 residues. The chain's CDR3 is CASTKRTGTDTQYF. Written as DNA, the CDR3 is TGTGCCAGCACCAAGAGGACAGGCACAGATACGCAGTATTTT.

The rearrangement joins TRBV28 to TRBJ1-3; no reliable D call. The V and J ends lost 5 bases and 6 bases respectively, with 14 bases between them. The CDR3 is 14 residues long. Germline CDR1 and CDR2: MDHEN and SYDVKM. Here the CDR3 reads CASSPQLEENTIYF. The CDR3 DNA sequence: TGTGCCAGCAGTCCTCAATTAGAAGAAAACACCATATATTTT.

This clonotype was seen only a few times. The CDR3 bases are TGTGCCAGCAGCTTAGGGACTAGCGGGAGGCCTCCCGGCTACGAGCAGTACTTC. It encodes CASSLGTSGRPPGYEQYF. This chain connects TRBV7-2 to TRBJ2-7, with TRBD2 matching 14 bases. CDR1 and CDR2 (germline): SGHTA, FQGNSA. The CDR3 runs to 18 residues. Trimming at V came to 1 base and at J to 3 bases, leaving 8 bases not matched to a gene.

V is TRBV5-1 and J is TRBJ2-7; 7 positions agree with TRBD1. Germline V CDR1 and CDR2: SGHRS, YFSETQ. This CDR3 region has 16 residues. Trimming took 5 bases from V and 4 from J; bases not matched to a gene: 15. For the CDR3, the DNA is TGCGCCAGCAGGGAGTTCGAAGGGGGCGGTCGATACGAGCAGTACTTC. It encodes CASREFEGGGRYEQYF.

This rearrangement joins TRBV5-1 to TRBJ1-4, with D possibly TRBD1 on 5 matching bases. Trimming shortened V by 2 bases and J by 4 bases, and 12 bases separated the two germline ends. Germline CDR1 is SGHRS and CDR2 is YFSETQ. This CDR3 has 15 residues. CDR3 DNA sequence: TGCGCCAGCAGCTTCTCCGGGACCGTTAATGAAAAACTGTTTTTT. Translated: CASSFSGTVNEKLFF.

J is TRBJ2-7 and V is TRBV12-3 or TRBV12-4; 7 nucleotides align to TRBD1. The CDR3 contains 13 residues. J lost 5 bases, V lost 6 bases, and 7 bases had no gene match. CDR3 amino acids: CASSQHRGNEQYF. CDR3 bases: TGTGCCAGCAGCCAACACAGGGGAAACGAGCAGTACTTC.

The chain links TRBV3-1 to TRBJ1-2; D uncertain. V lost 1 base, J lost 3 bases, and 18 bases lay in between. This CDR3 contains 17 residues. CDR1 LGHDT and CDR2 YNNKEL come from the germline V gene (reference sequence). The CDR3 coding sequence is TGTGCCAGCAGCCAAGTCCAAGGCTTCCTGAAGGACTATGGCTACACCTTC. Translation: CASSQVQGFLKDYGYTF.

The rearrangement uses TRBV7-2 and TRBJ2-4; possible D gene TRBD2, 5 bases. Germline lookup yields CDR1 SGHTA and CDR2 FQGNSA. The length of the CDR3 is 15 residues. V lost 3 bases and J 6 bases, leaving 15 bases between the germline ends. This CDR3 reads CASSLHPGSLNIQYF. As DNA, the CDR3 is TGTGCCAGCAGCTTGCACCCGGGATCACTAAACATTCAGTACTTC. Looking up the rest from reference TRBV7-2 and TRBJ2-4 gives the full variable domain: GAGVSQSPSNKVTEKGKDVELRCDPISGHTALYWYRQSLGQGLEFLIYFQGNSAPDKSGLPSDRFSAERTGGSVSTLTIQRTQQEDSAVYLCASSLHPGSLNIQYFGAGTRLSVL.

V gene TRBV7-9 combines with J gene TRBJ2-4, with D possibly matching TRBD1 (5 bases). Germline V gives CDR1 SEHNR, CDR2 FQNEAQ (reference sequence). CDR3 length equals 13 residues. V was pared by 4 bases and J by 5 bases, with 9 bases between. Here the CDR3 reads CASSYTTENIQYF. CDR3 nucleotide sequence: TGTGCCAGCAGCTACACGACAGAAAACATTCAGTACTTC.

The chain uses TRBV20-1 and TRBJ2-5, with TRBD1 matching 9 bases. The junction had 7 bases not matched to a gene; V was cut back by 0 bases and J by 2 bases. From germline, CDR1 is DFQATT and CDR2 SNEGSKA (reference sequence). The CDR3 totals 16 residues. The CDR3 DNA reads as TGCAGTGCTAGAGATTTAAACAGGGGGCGGCAAGAGACCCAGTACTTC. This gives the protein CSARDLNRGRQETQYF.